This entry features one T cell receptor (beta chain) sequence. Only in-frame clones appear in the TCRdb table, and some are missing; sequencing was by immunoSEQ multiplex PCR. The data hold over 120,000 clones, with about 86% observed a single time. This specimen belongs to a study of T cell responses to AZD1222 COVID-19 vaccine. Germline V gene lookup returns CDR1 WNHNN and CDR2 SYGVQD (reference sequence). The CDR3 extends over 15 amino acids. V was clipped by 7 bases and J by 3 bases; unmatched bases: 5. The sample was peripheral blood, taken 28 days after the second AZD1222 dose. The J gene is TRBJ2-1, the V gene TRBV10-1; 11 bases are a match to TRBD2. This receptor was identified in an adult who received the AZD1222 COVID-19 vaccine. The CDR3 nucleotides are TGCGCCAGCAATACCGGGACTAGCGGCTACAATGAGCAGTTCTTC. Residues: CASNTGTSGYNEQFF.